The T cell receptor (beta chain) described here comes from a study of long-term antiretroviral therapy in people with HIV. On the study more broadly: Samples collected earliest predate the 2015 immediate-ART recommendation by about a decade.

The CDR3 runs 16 residues. Germline CDR1 reads SGHVS; CDR2 reads FQNEAQ. V shed 6 bases and J shed 0 bases, with 14 bases lying between them. Researchers report immunoSEQ v3.0 was run at survey level. Method: immunoSEQ multiplex PCR; TCRdb's copy keeps in-frame clones and lacks some. Here the sample spans around 21,000 clones, around 81% being singletons. Study results and caveats: Increased diversity was seen after ART, yet it remained lower than in transplant donor controls. Pre-ART clonal expansions dominated every time point's repertoire.

In the case of this clone: Its antigen is unknown.

The chain employs TRBV7-8 and TRBJ2-2; D is possibly TRBD1 (6 bases). The receptor was derived from a man between 40 and 49 years old with HIV. The material sequenced was unsorted PBMCs, taken 0.1 years before starting antiretroviral therapy. CDR3 nucleotides: TGTGCCAGCAGTCCGGAATACAGGGCGAACACCGGGGAGCTGTTTTTT. Protein product: CASSPEYRANTGELFF.